This is a list of T cell receptor beta chains from one sample in a study of beta chain features in type 1 diabetes. The method was immunoSEQ multiplex PCR; TCRdb's version includes in-frame clones alone and lacks a portion of them. This sample has hundreds of thousands of clones; roughly 13% occur once, and the top ten carry 0.02% to 0.025%. Sequenced: naive CD4+ T cells from blood. All receptors come from a man younger than 30 with type 1 diabetes. CDR3s include the opening cysteine and the closing phenylalanine or tryptophan. The D gene is left open where the match is weak. Clone size is given for some rows only: seen once, a few or many times, or a class if the clone is expanded.

d_call	clone_size	v_call	j_call	cdr3_nt	cdr3_aa
NA	NA	TRBV30	TRBJ1-3	TGTGCCTGGGCCGGGACCACCCTGGTGGGAAACACCATATATTTT	CAWAGTTLVGNTIYF
NA	NA	TRBV4-1	TRBJ1-5	TGCGCCAGCAGCCAAGTTCCTGGCGGGAATCAGCCCCAGCATTTT	CASSQVPGGNQPQHF
NA	NA	TRBV28	TRBJ1-1	TGTGCCAGCAGTTTTCGGCAGGCGAACACTGAAGCTTTCTTT	CASSFRQANTEAFF
TRBD1	NA	TRBV4-1	TRBJ1-1	TGCGCCAGCAGCCTACCTGACAGGGACTCCGATGAAGCTTTCTTT	CASSLPDRDSDEAFF
TRBD2	NA	TRBV10-1	TRBJ2-3	TGCGCCAGCAGTGAAACCCTGACTAGCGGGGGAGAAGATACGCAGTATTTT	CASSETLTSGGEDTQYF
TRBD1	NA	TRBV19	TRBJ2-5	TGTGCCAGTAGTATTCGGGACAGGGTGGAGACCCAGTACTTC	CASSIRDRVETQYF
NA	few	TRBV29-1	TRBJ1-2	TGCAGGAGCGGGGGGGCCGATGGCTACACCTTC	CRSGGADGYTF
NA	few	TRBV10-3	TRBJ1-2	TGTGCCATCAGTGATACTAACTATGGCTACACCTTC	CAISDTNYGYTF
NA	NA	TRBV4-2	TRBJ1-1	TGTGCCAGCAGCCCCCGGGACACGACGTCTGAAGCTTTCTTT	CASSPRDTTSEAFF
TRBD1	few	TRBV7-9	TRBJ1-5	TGTGCCAGCAGCTCTTGGAGGGGGCGTGGTAGCAATCAGCCCCAGCATTTT	CASSSWRGRGSNQPQHF
TRBD2	NA	TRBV7-9	TRBJ2-3	TGTGCCAGCAGCTTAGGCCTAGCGGGGGCCAGCACAGATACGCAGTATTTT	CASSLGLAGASTDTQYF
TRBD1	few	TRBV6-1	TRBJ1-1	TGTGCCAGCAGTGAACCGGGACAGGGTCTCACTGAAGCTTTCTTT	CASSEPGQGLTEAFF
NA	NA	TRBV30	TRBJ1-2	TGTGCCTGGAGTCGACAGATGACTAACTATGGCTACACCTTC	CAWSRQMTNYGYTF
TRBD1	few	TRBV28	TRBJ1-2	TGTGCCAGCCACAGGGGGGATGGCTACACCTTC	CASHRGDGYTF
NA	few	TRBV28	TRBJ1-1	TGTGCCAGCAGTCTTACAGGGCCGAACACTGAAGCTTTCTTT	CASSLTGPNTEAFF
NA	few	TRBV30	TRBJ1-5	TGTGCCTGGAGTACTAATGGAAATCAGCCCCAGCATTTT	CAWSTNGNQPQHF
NA	NA	TRBV9	TRBJ2-1	TGTGCCAGCAGCGATAGGGATGAGCAGTTCTTC	CASSDRDEQFF
NA	few	TRBV28	TRBJ2-3	TGTGCCAGCAGTTTAGGGTGGGCTGCAGATACGCAGTATTTT	CASSLGWAADTQYF
NA	few	TRBV5-1	TRBJ2-1	TGCGCCAGCAGCTTGGTCCATCATAAGTTCTCCTACAATGAGCAGTTCTTC	CASSLVHHKFSYNEQFF
NA	NA	TRBV7-2	TRBJ2-3	TGTGCCAGCAGCTTAGGGAAACTGGGGAGCACAGATACGCAGTATTTT	CASSLGKLGSTDTQYF
NA	few	TRBV9	TRBJ2-3	TGTGCCAGCAGCGTATATGGGTCCTCGGATACGCAGTATTTT	CASSVYGSSDTQYF
NA	NA	TRBV6-1	TRBJ2-7	TGTGCCAGCAGTGAACCGGGTCCCTACGAGCAGTACTTC	CASSEPGPYEQYF
TRBD1	few	TRBV28	TRBJ2-7	TGTGCCAGCAGTTTATCCGAGGAACAGGGGTCCTACGAGCAGTACTTC	CASSLSEEQGSYEQYF
NA	NA	TRBV28	TRBJ1-5	TGTGCCAGCTACAGGGAACGTCAGCCCCAGCATTTT	CASYRERQPQHF
TRBD2	few	TRBV27	TRBJ2-6	TGTGCCACATACCCCTATGGGACTACCTTCTCTGGGGCCAACGTCCTGACTTTC	CATYPYGTTFSGANVLTF
NA	NA	TRBV5-8	TRBJ2-2	TGTGCCAGCAGCTCACCCGCGGGCACGAACACCGGGGAGCTGTTTTTT	CASSSPAGTNTGELFF
TRBD1	few	TRBV25-1	TRBJ1-2	TGTGCCAGCAGTGAACAGGGGGGTCTTGATGGCTACACCTTC	CASSEQGGLDGYTF
TRBD2	NA	TRBV6-6	TRBJ2-3	TGTGCCAGCAGTCATAGCGGGGGGAACACAGATACGCAGTATTTT	CASSHSGGNTDTQYF
NA	NA	TRBV5-6	TRBJ1-6	TGTGCCAGCAGCATGACCGGGGCCGCGGGTAATTCACCCCTCCACTTT	CASSMTGAAGNSPLHF
NA	once	TRBV5-1	TRBJ1-1	TGCGCCGGCGTCGACCAGAACACTGAAGCTTTCTTT	CAGVDQNTEAFF
NA	few	TRBV7-2	TRBJ1-1	TGTGCCAGCAGCTTATTGACAGATGAAGCTTTCTTT	CASSLLTDEAFF
NA	few	TRBV4-1	TRBJ2-5	TGCGCCAGCAGCCAAGTGAAAGGGGCGGTCCAAGAGACCCAGTACTTC	CASSQVKGAVQETQYF
NA	NA	TRBV18	TRBJ1-2	TGTGCCAGCTCACCGGACGGATCTAACTATGGCTACACCTTC	CASSPDGSNYGYTF
NA	few	TRBV29-1	TRBJ2-1	TGCAGCGTTGAAGTGGCGAGCTCCTACAATGAGCAGTTCTTC	CSVEVASSYNEQFF
NA	few	TRBV4-1	TRBJ1-1	TGCGCCAGCAGCCAAGAGGGCCAAGGAGCTTTCTTT	CASSQEGQGAFF
NA	NA	TRBV7-3	TRBJ1-1	TGTGCCAGCAGGTTTACCGGGGCCACTGAAGCTTTCTTT	CASRFTGATEAFF
TRBD1	few	TRBV5-1	TRBJ1-5	TGCGCCAGCAGCTTGGAGGGGGCAGGCGGCAATCAGCCCCAGCATTTT	CASSLEGAGGNQPQHF
NA	NA	TRBV29-1	TRBJ1-4	TGCAGCGTGGGAATCGACACGTCCCCTAATGAAAAACTGTTTTTT	CSVGIDTSPNEKLFF
TRBD1	NA	TRBV29-1	TRBJ2-7	TGCAGCGTACGACAGGGGGCCTCCTACGAGCAGTACTTC	CSVRQGASYEQYF
NA	few	TRBV7-2	TRBJ2-1	TGTGCCAGCAGCTTGGAACAGTTCAATGAGCAGTTCTTC	CASSLEQFNEQFF
NA	NA	TRBV2	TRBJ1-2	TGTGCCAGCAACAACAGGGATGGCTACACCTTC	CASNNRDGYTF
TRBD2	NA	TRBV10-3	TRBJ2-5	TGTGCCATCAGCAGGACTAGCGGACAAGAGACCCAGTACTTC	CAISRTSGQETQYF